Listed here are 5 T cell receptor beta chains from one sample, sequenced in a study of T cell repertoires in cytomegalovirus infection. These TCRs are of unknown antigen specificity. TCRdb reanalysed the reads using MiXCR and keeps one entry per CDR3 protein. The table includes 900,000 to 950,000 distinct CDR3 sequences, 31% detected once. Here the sequenced sample was cultured CD8+ T cells from PBMCs, taken from culture after CMV antigen stimulation. These receptors were collected from a human donor in good health (CMV status not recorded). Some clones in this sample may be carry-over from other donors' samples.

The table lists this clonotype with a few counts. In DNA form, the CDR3 reads TGTGCCAGCAGTGACCCGCAAAGCTCCTACAATGAGCAGTTCTTC. Protein product: CASSDPQSSYNEQFF. The rearrangement links TRBV2 to TRBJ2-1, with D unclear. Trimming left V 3 bases short and J 0 bases short, with 9 bases between. The CDR3 is 15 residues long. Germline V gene lookup returns CDR1 SNHLY and CDR2 FYNNEI.

The genes are TRBV25-1 and TRBJ1-5; D is unresolved. V gave up 2 bases and J gave up 1 base, with 6 bases separating them. This CDR3 contains 14 residues. Germline assignment: CDR1 MGHDK and CDR2 SYGVNS. DNA for the CDR3: TGTGCCAGCAGTGAACTGGGGAGCAATCAGCCCCAGCATTTT. Its translation is CASSELGSNQPQHF.

This chain's CDR3 is CASSIDSGVGTEAFF. Written as DNA, the CDR3 is TGTGCCAGTAGTATAGACTCAGGGGTGGGCACTGAAGCTTTCTTT. The V call is TRBV19, the J call TRBJ1-1, with TRBD1 as a possible D gene (6 bases). The CDR3 has 15 amino acids. Trimming removed 0 bases from V and 4 bases from J, with 12 bases in between. CDR1 and CDR2 from the germline V gene are LNHDA and SQIVND (reference sequence). The complete variable domain, with remaining parts taken from reference TRBV19 and TRBJ1-1, reads DGGITQSPKYLFRKEGQNVTLSCEQNLNHDAMYWYRQDPGQGLRLIYYSQIVNDFQKGDIAEGYSVSREKKESFPLTVTSAQKNPTAFYLCASSIDSGVGTEAFFGQGTRLTVV.

The chain carries TRBV20-1 and TRBJ1-5; D gene ambiguous. This CDR3 contains 8 residues. Germline CDR1 is DFQATT and CDR2 is SNEGSKA (reference sequence). With 3 bases removed from V and 10 bases from J, the gap between germline ends came to 1 base. This CDR3 is CSASPQHF. The CDR3 DNA is TGCAGTGCTAGCCCCCAGCATTTT.

This chain uses TRBV7-9 with TRBJ2-6, with D perhaps TRBD1 or TRBD2 (5 bases each). The CDR3 extends over 15 amino acids. Germline CDR1 reads SEHNR; CDR2 reads FQNEAQ (reference sequence). The V end was cut by 5 bases, the J end by 3 bases, with 11 bases between. The CDR3 DNA reads TGTGCCAGCAGCCGAGGGGCAGATGGGGCCAACGTCCTGACTTTC. The encoded protein is CASSRGADGANVLTF.